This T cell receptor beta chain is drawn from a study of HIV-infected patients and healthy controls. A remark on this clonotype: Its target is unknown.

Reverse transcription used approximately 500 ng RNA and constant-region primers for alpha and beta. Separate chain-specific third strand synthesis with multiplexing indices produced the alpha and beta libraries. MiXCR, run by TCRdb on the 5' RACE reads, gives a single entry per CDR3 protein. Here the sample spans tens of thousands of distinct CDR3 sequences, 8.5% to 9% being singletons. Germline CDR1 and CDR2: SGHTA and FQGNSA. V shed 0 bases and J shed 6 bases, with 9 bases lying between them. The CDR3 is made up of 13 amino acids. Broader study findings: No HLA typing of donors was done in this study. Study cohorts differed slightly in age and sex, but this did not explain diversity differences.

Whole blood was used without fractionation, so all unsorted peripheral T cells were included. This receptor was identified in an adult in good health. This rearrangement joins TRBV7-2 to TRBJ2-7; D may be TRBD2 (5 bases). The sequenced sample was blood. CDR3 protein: CASSLAVGVEQYF. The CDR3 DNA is TGTGCCAGCAGCTTAGCGGTCGGGGTCGAGCAGTACTTC.